The 23 T cell receptor beta chains in this list originate from one sample, sequenced in a study of cytomegalovirus exposure and HLA in healthy donors. Measured with immunoSEQ multiplex PCR; TCRdb has only the in-frame clones, and not every one. The sample carries 150,000 to 200,000 clones, around 85% recorded once. The sample taken for sequencing was PBMCs. The receptors originated from a man between 18 and 35 years old in good health and CMV-seropositive.

This chain joins TRBV7-9 and TRBJ1-5; a weak D match, TRBD1 (5 bases). CDR1 is SEHNR and CDR2 is FQNEAQ in the germline V gene (reference sequence). The V end lost 0 bases, the J end lost 7 bases, and 19 bases lay between the germline ends. The length of the CDR3 is 17 residues. The CDR3 nucleotides read TGTGCCAGCAGCTTAGCGGTCGGGGCGGAGGGGTCCCAGCCCCAGCATTTT. Its translation: CASSLAVGAEGSQPQHF.

V gene TRBV27 combines with J gene TRBJ2-3; TRBD2 matches 8 bases. Trimming cost V 6 bases and J 0 bases; bases outside gene matches: 5. The CDR3 has 15 amino acids. CDR1 is MNHEY and CDR2 is SMNVEV in the germline V gene (reference sequence). CDR3 sequence: CASRKAGASTDTQYF. The CDR3 DNA reads TGTGCCAGCAGGAAAGCGGGAGCTAGCACAGATACGCAGTATTTT.

The sample holds a few counts of this clone. The V gene is TRBV18, the J gene TRBJ1-2, with D unresolved. The germline gives CDR1 KGHSH, CDR2 LQKENI. The ends were cut back, 3 bases at V and 3 bases at J, with 11 bases in the middle. CDR3 size: 14 residues. The CDR3 bases are TGTGCCAGCTCACCCGACCGGACTTACTATGGCTACACCTTC. This sequence encodes CASSPDRTYYGYTF.

This sequence joins TRBV27 and TRBJ2-1, with 9 bases aligning to TRBD2. The germline CDR1 and CDR2 sequences are MNHEY and SMNVEV (reference sequence). The CDR3 runs to 15 residues. With V trimmed by 4 bases and J by 6 bases, 7 bases remained unmatched. CDR3 DNA sequence: TGTGCCAGCAGTTCCAAAGCGGGAGGTGCCAATGAGCAGTTCTTC. Its protein product is CASSSKAGGANEQFF.

J is TRBJ2-1 and V is TRBV30; D is unresolved. The CDR3 is 12 amino acids. In germline, CDR1 is GTSNPN, CDR2 SVGIG (reference sequence). V gave up 1 base and J gave up 5 bases, with 6 bases separating them. CDR3 protein: CAWSASNNEQFF. For the CDR3, the DNA is TGTGCCTGGAGTGCCAGTAACAATGAGCAGTTCTTC.

The chain joins TRBV30 to TRBJ1-2, with D possibly matching TRBD1 (6 bases). Trimming shortened V by 0 bases and J by 4 bases, and 9 bases separated the two germline ends. CDR1 GTSNPN and CDR2 SVGIG come from the germline V gene (reference sequence). This CDR3 is built from 13 residues. The CDR3 is CAWSVDRGYGYTF. DNA of the CDR3: TGTGCCTGGAGTGTGGACAGAGGCTATGGCTACACCTTC.

The chain joins TRBV30 to TRBJ1-2, with a weak D call TRBD1 (5 bases). CDR3 length: 13 amino acids. Trimming removed 2 bases at V and 0 bases at J, with 7 bases between. Germline-derived CDR1 and CDR2 are GTSNPN and SVGIG (reference sequence). The CDR3 protein is CAWSQGPNYGYTF. CDR3 coding DNA: TGTGCCTGGAGTCAGGGTCCTAACTATGGCTACACCTTC.

This clone was seen only once. This chain connects TRBV7-2 to TRBJ2-1, with D tentatively TRBD2 (5 bases). The V and J ends lost 4 bases and 5 bases respectively, with 12 bases between them. CDR3 size: 14 residues. Germline-derived CDR1 and CDR2 are SGHTA and FQGNSA. CDR3 in amino acids: CASSSTSGNNEQFF. CDR3 DNA sequence: TGTGCCAGCAGCTCGACATCCGGGAACAATGAGCAGTTCTTC.

This sequence joins TRBV25-1 and TRBJ2-1; 8 bases line up with TRBD1. Trimming cost V 4 bases and J 12 bases; bases outside gene matches: 8. This CDR3 contains 13 residues. Germline V gene sequence: CDR1 MGHDK, CDR2 SYGVNS. The CDR3 is CASSAGTGGRQFF. In DNA form, the CDR3 reads TGTGCCAGCAGTGCCGGGACAGGTGGACGGCAGTTCTTC.

The chain has TRBV2 and TRBJ2-1; 7 nucleotides line up with TRBD1. V lost 5 bases, J lost 9 bases, and 16 bases stayed unmatched. CDR3 size: 16 residues. Germline CDR1 and CDR2: SNHLY and FYNNEI. CDR3 sequence reads: CASSFQGQETPIEQFF. DNA for the CDR3: TGTGCCAGCAGTTTCCAAGGACAGGAAACTCCGATTGAGCAGTTCTTC.

The rearrangement links TRBV15 to TRBJ2-5, with D possibly TRBD1 on 6 matching bases. Germline V gene sequence: CDR1 LNHNV, CDR2 YYDKDF (reference sequence). This CDR3 has 14 residues. V lost 5 bases and J 5 bases, leaving 15 bases between the germline ends. The CDR3 protein is CATSPTGYGETQYF. CDR3 sequence (DNA): TGTGCCACCAGCCCAACAGGGTATGGTGAGACCCAGTACTTC.

The rearrangement links TRBV11-2 to TRBJ1-4, with a weak D call TRBD1 (5 bases). The length of the CDR3 is 15 residues. V was trimmed by 1 base and J by 3 bases, leaving 9 bases between them. Germline V gene data show CDR1 as SGHAT and CDR2 as FQNNGV. CDR3 in amino acids: CASSLVQAPNEKLFF. In DNA form, the CDR3 reads TGTGCCAGCAGCTTAGTACAGGCCCCTAATGAAAAACTGTTTTTT.

The genes are TRBV28 and TRBJ1-6; TRBD1 aligns across 9 bases. V lost 1 base to trimming and J lost 7 bases; unmatched junction nucleotides: 2. CDR1 is MDHEN and CDR2 is SYDVKM in the germline V gene. The CDR3 extends over 15 amino acids. CDR3 in amino acids: CASSLSDRGNSPLHF. CDR3 sequence (DNA): TGTGCCAGCAGTTTATCGGACAGGGGAAATTCACCCCTCCACTTT. The full variable domain, completed using reference TRBV28 and TRBJ1-6, is DVKVTQSSRYLVKRTGEKVFLECVQDMDHENMFWYRQDPGLGLRLIYFSYDVKMKEKGDIPEGYSVSREKKERFSLILESASTNQTSMYLCASSLSDRGNSPLHFGNGTRLTVT.

This clone has just one count. The sample contains more than one DNA sequence encoding this CDR3. The chain combines TRBV28 with TRBJ2-7; TRBD1 matches 7 bases. Germline-derived CDR1 and CDR2 are MDHEN and SYDVKM. After removal of 4 bases from V and 1 base from J, the junction contained 7 bases not matched to a gene. The CDR3 covers 15 residues. CDR3 coding DNA: TGTGCCAGCAGTTCCCCAGGCAGGGGGTCCTACGAGCAGTACTTC. Its protein product is CASSSPGRGSYEQYF.

This clone turned up a few times. The rearrangement joins TRBV29-1 to TRBJ1-1; 9 bases match TRBD1. There are 15 residues in the CDR3. The germline CDR1 and CDR2 sequences are SQVTM and ANQGSEA. With 5 bases clipped from V and 1 base from J, the junction kept 8 bases outside the gene matches. The CDR3 DNA reads as TGCAGCGTTCCTTACTTACAGGGGGCGAACACTGAAGCTTTCTTT. Amino acids: CSVPYLQGANTEAFF.

This clone was seen a few times. CDR3 region: CASSRGDYGYTF. DNA of the CDR3: TGTGCCAGTAGTCGGGGTGACTATGGCTACACCTTC. The chain is built from TRBV19 and TRBJ1-2; D gene unclear. Germline lookup yields CDR1 LNHDA and CDR2 SQIVND (reference sequence). The CDR3 contains 12 residues. Deletions cut 5 bases from V and 3 bases from J, with 7 bases between.

CDR3 sequence: CASSRGRGSYEQYF. The CDR3 DNA reads TGTGCCAGCTCGAGGGGCAGGGGTTCCTACGAGCAGTACTTC. J is TRBJ2-7 and V is TRBV9; weak D call: TRBD1 (6 bases). This CDR3 comprises 14 residues. Trimming pared 7 bases from V and 1 base from J, leaving 15 bases between. Germline CDR1 is SGDLS and CDR2 is YYNGEE.

J is TRBJ1-2 and V is TRBV7-9; the match to TRBD1 covers 8 bases. V lost 5 bases and J lost 3; bases outside the gene matches: 8. Germline V gives CDR1 SEHNR, CDR2 FQNEAQ (reference sequence). The CDR3 has 15 residues. CDR3 in amino acids: CASSGGGQEHYGYTF. The CDR3 DNA reads TGTGCCAGCAGCGGTGGGGGACAGGAGCACTATGGCTACACCTTC. Supplemented by reference TRBV7-9 and TRBJ1-2, the full variable domain reads DTGVSQNPRHKITKRGQNVTFRCDPISEHNRLYWYRQTLGQGPEFLTYFQNEAQLEKSRLLSDRFSAERPKGSFSTLEIQRTEQGDSAMYLCASSGGGQEHYGYTFGSGTRLTVV.

The chain uses TRBV9 and TRBJ1-5; D uncertain. There are 14 residues in the CDR3. Germline V lookup: CDR1 SGDLS, CDR2 YYNGEE. V lost 1 base, J lost 1 base, and 6 bases lay in between. The CDR3, as DNA: TGTGCCAGCAGCGTAACTCCCAGCAATCAGCCCCAGCATTTT. It yields the protein CASSVTPSNQPQHF.

The genes are TRBV7-9 and TRBJ1-4, with D perhaps TRBD1 (5 bases). CDR1 and CDR2 from the germline V gene are SEHNR and FQNEAQ (reference sequence). Trimming took 3 bases from V and 4 from J, leaving 15 bases between them. The CDR3 extends over 16 amino acids. The CDR3 loop is CASSLGGGPRNEKLFF. The CDR3 DNA sequence: TGTGCCAGCAGCTTGGGGGGAGGGCCCCGTAATGAAAAACTGTTTTTT.

V and J are TRBV4-1 and TRBJ2-7; a possible D gene is TRBD1 (5 bases). The germline CDR1 and CDR2 sequences are MGHRA and YSYEKL. Trimming removed 0 bases from V and 7 bases from J, with 7 bases in between. CDR3 length equals 12 residues. CDR3 nucleotides: TGCGCCAGCAGCCAAGAAGGGGAAGAGCAGTACTTC. This gives the protein CASSQEGEEQYF.

This clone was observed a single time. The chain uses TRBV6-1 and TRBJ2-3; TRBD1 is a possible D gene (6 bases). The germline V gene encodes CDR1 MNHNS and CDR2 SASEGT. V lost 3 bases, J lost 3 bases, and 10 bases lay in between. This CDR3 is built from 14 residues. The DNA of the CDR3 is TGTGCCAGCAGTGAGTGGCAGGGGACAGATACGCAGTATTTT. Amino acids: CASSEWQGTDTQYF.

CDR3 sequence reads: CASSFPSDRVNTEAFF. The CDR3 DNA sequence: TGTGCCAGCAGTTTCCCGTCCGACAGGGTGAACACTGAAGCTTTCTTT. The V call is TRBV28, the J call TRBJ1-1, with 7 bases lining up with TRBD1. Germline CDR1 and CDR2: MDHEN and SYDVKM. Trimming cost V 3 bases and J 0 bases; bases outside gene matches: 7. The CDR3 spans 16 residues.